In its sample, the clone carrying this T cell receptor beta chain was seen a few times. Antigen unknown. A single record per CDR3 protein comes from TCRdb applying MiXCR to the reads. The sample has approximately 150,000 distinct CDR3 sequences, less than 25% seen once. This entry comes from a study of T cell repertoires in cytomegalovirus infection. V was pared by 5 bases and J by 1 base, with 14 bases between. The CDR3 loop spans 15 amino acids. From germline, CDR1 is SGHVS and CDR2 FQNEAQ. The source is a human donor in good health (CMV status not recorded). Some clones in this sample may be carry-over from other donors' samples. This specimen was CD8+ T cells from cultured PBMCs, taken from culture after CMV antigen stimulation. The rearrangement links TRBV7-8 to TRBJ1-1; possibly TRBD1 for D (5 bases). The CDR3 spells CASSQSRGWNTEAFF. The CDR3 nucleotides are TGTGCCAGCAGCCAATCGAGGGGTTGGAACACTGAAGCTTTCTTT.